This TCR beta chain is from a study of blood T cell repertoires in COVID-19. The wider study: There were acute and convalescent COVID-19 samples, and they came from the United States, Italy and Spain. T cells, B-cell-depleted T cells, or PBMCs provided the cDNA or gDNA that served as material.

Sequencing used immunoSEQ multiplex PCR; TCRdb keeps in-frame clones, though not all of them. The table lists over 250,000 clones, 75% to 95% of them singletons. The length of the CDR3 is 16 residues. Germline values: CDR1 SGHNT, CDR2 YYREEE (reference sequence). Trimming at V came to 4 bases and at J to 7 bases, leaving 13 bases not matched to a gene. Seattle cases were enrolled at active infection and followed longitudinally. This receptor was obtained from a person aged 18 to 35 with COVID-19, enrolled during active disease. What was sequenced was peripheral blood. The chain couples TRBV5-4 to TRBJ2-1; 8 nucleotides agree with TRBD1. CDR3 sequence: CASSPARDRYRNEQFF. In nucleotides, the CDR3 is TGTGCCAGCAGCCCAGCCCGGGACAGGTATAGGAATGAGCAGTTCTTC.